These 30 T cell receptor beta chains came from one sample sequenced in a study of cytomegalovirus exposure and HLA in healthy donors. Method: immunoSEQ multiplex PCR; TCRdb's copy keeps in-frame clones and lacks some. The sample lists 150,000 or so clones; around nine tenths were seen once. The sequencing input was PBMCs. All receptors derive from a man aged 18 to 35 in good health and CMV-seropositive.

The chain links TRBV27 to TRBJ1-1; 7 positions agree with TRBD1. This CDR3 is 14 amino acids long. The V gene end was trimmed by 5 bases and the J gene end by 7 bases; junction bases not matched to a gene: 10. The germline CDR1 and CDR2 sequences are MNHEY and SMNVEV (reference sequence). CDR3 in amino acids: CASSPTGPFDEAFF. The CDR3 nucleotides read TGTGCCAGCAGTCCGACAGGGCCCTTCGATGAAGCTTTCTTT.

V and J are TRBV2 and TRBJ1-5; 7 nucleotides agree with TRBD1. V lost 4 bases to trimming and J lost 7 bases; unmatched junction nucleotides: 1. The CDR3 sequence is 12 residues long. Germline V gene lookup returns CDR1 SNHLY and CDR2 FYNNEI. Written as DNA, the CDR3 is TGTGCCAGCAGTGGGACAGGACAGCCCCAGCATTTT. This codes for CASSGTGQPQHF.

J is TRBJ1-1 and V is TRBV7-9; TRBD1 is a possible D gene (5 bases). CDR1 is SEHNR, CDR2 FQNEAQ, per germline (reference sequence). The CDR3 totals 14 residues. Trimming shortened V by 5 bases and J by 4 bases, and 14 bases separated the two germline ends. In DNA form, the CDR3 reads TGTGCCAGCAGCCCACTGGGGGGGGTCACTGAAGCTTTCTTT. The encoded protein is CASSPLGGVTEAFF. Drawing the rest from reference TRBV7-9 and TRBJ1-1, the complete variable domain is DTGVSQNPRHKITKRGQNVTFRCDPISEHNRLYWYRQTLGQGPEFLTYFQNEAQLEKSRLLSDRFSAERPKGSFSTLEIQRTEQGDSAMYLCASSPLGGVTEAFFGQGTRLTVV.

This clone came up once. V and J are TRBV5-6 and TRBJ1-3; D perhaps matches TRBD1 (5 bases). CDR1 SGHDT and CDR2 YYEEEE come from the germline V gene. This CDR3 is built from 14 residues. The V end was cut by 0 bases, the J end by 4 bases, with 8 bases between. CDR3 sequence: CASSLDGAGNTIYF. CDR3 nucleotide sequence: TGTGCCAGCAGCTTGGATGGGGCAGGAAACACCATATATTTT.

The chain is built from TRBV11-1 and TRBJ1-2; 8 bases align to TRBD1. Per germline, CDR1 SGHAT and CDR2 FQDESV (reference sequence). The CDR3 loop spans 13 amino acids. V was clipped by 6 bases and J by 6 bases; unmatched bases: 6. The CDR3 region is CASRRTGTDGYTF. The CDR3 bases are TGTGCCAGCAGGAGGACAGGGACGGATGGCTACACCTTC. Combining the CDR3 with reference TRBV11-1 and TRBJ1-2 gives the whole variable domain EAEVAQSPRYKITEKSQAVAFWCDPISGHATLYWYRQILGQGPELLVQFQDESVVDDSQLPKDRFSAERLKGVDSTLKIQPAELGDSAMYLCASRRTGTDGYTFGSGTRLTVV.

The chain uses TRBV4-3 and TRBJ2-7, with TRBD2 as a possible D gene (5 bases). V was trimmed by 5 bases and J by 1 base, leaving 12 bases between them. Per the germline V gene, CDR1 is LGHNA and CDR2 is YSLEER. This CDR3 is 14 amino acids long. CDR3 residues: CASSATTGSYEQYF. In DNA form, the CDR3 reads TGCGCCAGCAGCGCCACTACGGGGTCCTACGAGCAGTACTTC.

This chain links TRBV5-1 with TRBJ2-3; 8 nucleotides align to TRBD2. V lost 6 bases, J lost 2 bases, and 5 bases stayed unmatched. Germline V gene data show CDR1 as SGHRS and CDR2 as YFSETQ. The CDR3 is 14 residues long. This CDR3 reads CASISGGPTDTQYF. Here the CDR3 DNA reads TGCGCCAGCATTTCGGGGGGGCCCACAGATACGCAGTATTTT.

This clone was detected ten times or more. The chain carries TRBV11-3 and TRBJ2-2; D unresolved. Per the germline V gene, CDR1 is SGHNT and CDR2 is YENEEA. Between the trimmed V and J ends, which lost 0 bases and 5 bases, there was a span of 4 bases. This CDR3 is built from 13 residues. CDR3 in amino acids: CASSLEETGELFF. The CDR3 DNA follows: TGTGCCAGCAGCTTAGAAGAGACCGGGGAGCTGTTTTTT.

This clone was counted a single time. The chain has TRBV19 and TRBJ1-2; TRBD1 aligns across 7 bases. Germline V gene lookup returns CDR1 LNHDA and CDR2 SQIVND (reference sequence). The CDR3 is made up of 10 amino acids. V gave up 8 bases and J gave up 6 bases; unmatched junction bases: 0. This CDR3 reads CASQGDGYTF. In nucleotides, the CDR3 is TGTGCCAGTCAGGGGGATGGCTACACCTTC.

This chain links TRBV9 with TRBJ2-5; 9 positions match TRBD1. The CDR3 is 14 residues long. The junction had 3 bases not matched to a gene; V was cut back by 4 bases and J by 2 bases. Germline V lookup: CDR1 SGDLS, CDR2 YYNGEE. CDR3 sequence reads: CASSFGQGQETQYF. The CDR3 nucleotides are TGTGCCAGCAGCTTCGGACAGGGGCAAGAGACCCAGTACTTC.

The genes are TRBV27 and TRBJ2-7, with D unclear. CDR3 length: 13 residues. V was clipped by 6 bases and J by 0 bases, with 9 bases between them. Germline V gene sequence: CDR1 MNHEY, CDR2 SMNVEV (reference sequence). DNA for the CDR3: TGTGCCAGCAGCACGACTGGCTCCTACGAGCAGTACTTC. Residues: CASSTTGSYEQYF.

This clone showed up just once. The CDR3 loop reads CASRLYRVKNTEAFF. In DNA form, the CDR3 reads TGTGCCAGCAGGCTTTACAGGGTAAAGAACACTGAAGCTTTCTTT. This sequence joins TRBV6-5 and TRBJ1-1; perhaps TRBD1 as D (6 bases). This CDR3 region has 15 residues. V lost 6 bases, J lost 1 base, and 15 bases lay in between. CDR1 is MNHEY, CDR2 SVGAGI, per germline.

This sequence joins TRBV9 and TRBJ2-1, with D possibly being TRBD2 (5 bases). This CDR3 contains 15 residues. Trimming stripped 4 bases from V and 8 bases from J, with 19 bases between. Germline assignment: CDR1 SGDLS and CDR2 YYNGEE. As DNA, the CDR3 is TGTGCCAGCAGCACCGAGGGCTCCAGAGGCGATGAGCAGTTCTTC. Protein sequence: CASSTEGSRGDEQFF.

V and J are TRBV30 and TRBJ2-7; D gene unclear. This CDR3 comprises 15 residues. CDR1 is GTSNPN and CDR2 is SVGIG in the germline V gene (reference sequence). V was pared by 4 bases and J by 2 bases, with 18 bases between. DNA of the CDR3: TGTGCCTGGACCGGGTCGGCCTTAAGGACCTACGAGCAGTACTTC. Its translation: CAWTGSALRTYEQYF.

This clone was detected only a few times. The CDR3 loop is CSGGGGHGYTF. The CDR3 DNA follows: TGCAGCGGCGGCGGGGGACACGGCTACACCTTC. The rearrangement uses TRBV29-1 and TRBJ1-2; tentatively, D is TRBD1 (6 bases). The length of the CDR3 is 11 residues. Germline lookup yields CDR1 SQVTM and CDR2 ANQGSEA. Deletions cut 7 bases from V and 8 bases from J, with 14 bases between.

The CDR3, as DNA: TGTGCCAGCAGTTTCACAGGGATTGGGAACACTGAAGCTTTCTTT. Protein product: CASSFTGIGNTEAFF. The chain employs TRBV27 and TRBJ1-1, with a weak D call TRBD1 (6 bases). The V gene's germline CDR1 is MNHEY and CDR2 SMNVEV (reference sequence). The CDR3 has 15 amino acids. Trimming took off 3 bases at V and 1 base at J, with 12 bases between the two ends.

V gene TRBV9 combines with J gene TRBJ2-1, with D possibly TRBD2 on 7 matching bases. The V gene's germline CDR1 is SGDLS and CDR2 YYNGEE. The V and J ends lost 5 bases and 2 bases respectively, with 17 bases between them. This CDR3 has 16 amino acids. The CDR3 DNA follows: TGTGCCAGCAGTGCCCTTAGGGGGGGACCCTACAATGAGCAGTTCTTC. It codes for CASSALRGGPYNEQFF.

The chain couples TRBV7-9 to TRBJ2-5; perhaps TRBD2 as D (5 bases). Germline assignment: CDR1 SEHNR and CDR2 FQNEAQ (reference sequence). The CDR3 has 14 amino acids. V was cut by 5 bases and J by 1 base, with 11 bases left in between. CDR3 residues: CASSLTRGQETQYF. CDR3 nucleotide sequence: TGTGCCAGCAGCCTAACCCGGGGCCAAGAGACCCAGTACTTC.

The chain has TRBV11-2 and TRBJ2-1; D perhaps matches TRBD1 (5 bases). CDR3 length: 17 amino acids. Germline CDR1 reads SGHAT; CDR2 reads FQNNGV. The germline V and J ends were trimmed by 1 base and 0 bases, with 13 bases remaining between them. CDR3 DNA: TGTGCCAGCAGCTTAGTGGCCGGACAATTCTCCTACAATGAGCAGTTCTTC. Protein sequence: CASSLVAGQFSYNEQFF. Filled out from reference TRBV11-2 and TRBJ2-1, the complete variable domain reads EAGVAQSPRYKIIEKRQSVAFWCNPISGHATLYWYQQILGQGPKLLIQFQNNGVVDDSQLPKDRFSAERLKGVDSTLKIQPAKLEDSAVYLCASSLVAGQFSYNEQFFGPGTRLTVL.

This chain connects TRBV19 to TRBJ2-1, with D possibly being TRBD2 (5 bases). Trimming pared 7 bases from V and 0 bases from J, leaving 16 bases between. The germline V gene has CDR1 LNHDA and CDR2 SQIVND (reference sequence). This CDR3 is built from 16 residues. In DNA form, the CDR3 reads TGTGCCAGTACCGCCGCGAGGGCCGCCTCCTACAATGAGCAGTTCTTC. Translated, it gives CASTAARAASYNEQFF.

The rearrangement links TRBV4-3 to TRBJ2-4; 7 positions match TRBD2. The CDR3 sequence is 16 residues long. V lost 0 bases to trimming and J lost 7 bases; unmatched junction nucleotides: 9. Germline loops: CDR1 LGHNA, CDR2 YSLEER. The CDR3 reads CASSQDEGGGVNIQYF. CDR3 bases: TGCGCCAGCAGCCAAGATGAGGGCGGGGGAGTGAACATTCAGTACTTC.

This clone was counted between two and nine times. The CDR3 loop is CSVETGMAFF. CDR3 sequence (DNA): TGCAGCGTGGAGACAGGGATGGCTTTCTTT. The V gene is TRBV29-1, the J gene TRBJ1-1; 7 nucleotides line up with TRBD1. Germline V lookup: CDR1 SQVTM, CDR2 ANQGSEA. This CDR3 comprises 10 residues. V shed 6 bases, J shed 11 bases, and the junction held 6 bases outside the gene matches.

This rearrangement joins TRBV30 to TRBJ1-5; 7 bases map to TRBD1. Germline assignment: CDR1 GTSNPN and CDR2 SVGIG (reference sequence). V lost 0 bases to trimming and J lost 2 bases; unmatched junction nucleotides: 1. CDR3 length equals 14 residues. CDR3 in amino acids: CAWSVGTGNQPQHF. The CDR3 DNA reads as TGTGCCTGGAGTGTGGGGACAGGCAATCAGCCCCAGCATTTT.

This clone appeared once. This rearrangement joins TRBV2 to TRBJ1-5; TRBD1 aligns across 7 bases. J lost 2 bases, V lost 6 bases, and 4 bases had no gene match. The CDR3 is made up of 14 amino acids. Looked up from germline, CDR1 is SNHLY and CDR2 is FYNNEI. The CDR3 coding sequence is TGTGCCAGCAGGGGACAGACGGGCAATCAGCCCCAGCATTTT. It codes for CASRGQTGNQPQHF.

V gene TRBV7-2 combines with J gene TRBJ1-2; 7 bases are a match to TRBD1. V trimming: 4 bases; J trimming: 6 bases; junction bases outside the gene matches: 5. This CDR3 region has 13 residues. CDR1 is SGHTA and CDR2 is FQGNSA in the germline V gene. CDR3 protein: CASSSGTANGYTF. The CDR3 bases are TGTGCCAGCAGCTCTGGGACAGCGAATGGCTACACCTTC. Using reference TRBV7-2 and TRBJ1-2 for the parts outside the CDR3, the full variable domain is GAGVSQSPSNKVTEKGKDVELRCDPISGHTALYWYRQSLGQGLEFLIYFQGNSAPDKSGLPSDRFSAERTGGSVSTLTIQRTQQEDSAVYLCASSSGTANGYTFGSGTRLTVV.

The chain combines TRBV14 with TRBJ2-7; 11 bases are a match to TRBD2. J gave up 2 bases and V 0 bases, and 0 bases lay outside the gene matches. CDR1 is SGHDN and CDR2 is FVKESK in the germline V gene. The CDR3 contains 15 residues. As DNA, the CDR3 is TGTGCCAGCAGCCAAGAACTAGCGGGAGCCTACGAGCAGTACTTC. It encodes CASSQELAGAYEQYF. The full variable domain, its missing parts supplied by reference TRBV14 and TRBJ2-7, is EAGVTQFPSHSVIEKGQTVTLRCDPISGHDNLYWYRRVMGKEIKFLLHFVKESKQDESGMPNNRFLAERTGGTYSTLKVQPAELEDSGVYFCASSQELAGAYEQYFGPGTRLTVT.

The rearrangement uses TRBV7-8 and TRBJ2-7; D unclear. The CDR3 sequence is 13 residues long. V shed 1 base and J shed 2 bases, with 6 bases lying between them. Germline CDR1 is SGHVS and CDR2 is FQNEAQ. The CDR3 protein is CASSLGEAYEQYF. The CDR3 DNA is TGTGCCAGCAGCTTAGGCGAGGCCTACGAGCAGTACTTC.

The rearrangement joins TRBV28 to TRBJ2-7; 7 nucleotides line up with TRBD1. The CDR3 has 14 residues. From germline, CDR1 is MDHEN and CDR2 SYDVKM. After removal of 3 bases from V and 5 bases from J, the junction contained 7 bases not matched to a gene. The CDR3 nucleotides are TGTGCCAGCAGTTTTCACGACAGGGCACACGAGCAGTACTTC. Translation gives CASSFHDRAHEQYF.

The V call is TRBV18, the J call TRBJ1-5; 7 positions match TRBD1. With V trimmed by 3 bases and J by 3 bases, 5 bases remained unmatched. Germline V gene data show CDR1 as KGHSH and CDR2 as LQKENI. CDR3 length equals 15 residues. The CDR3 sequence is CASSPTQGSNQPQHF. The CDR3 DNA sequence: TGTGCCAGCTCACCGACACAGGGGTCCAATCAGCCCCAGCATTTT.

This clone came up a few times. V gene TRBV7-2 combines with J gene TRBJ1-1, with 7 bases fitting TRBD1. J lost 2 bases, V lost 2 bases, and 2 bases had no gene match. This CDR3 contains 14 residues. Germline CDR1 SGHTA, CDR2 FQGNSA. CDR3 bases: TGTGCCAGCAGCTTATGGGACAGTAACACTGAAGCTTTCTTT. As protein: CASSLWDSNTEAFF.